This T cell receptor (beta chain) was recovered during a study of Ad26.COV2.S vaccination and SARS-CoV-2 variants. Study-wide context: The vaccine Ad26.COV2.S was put into the muscle once, or twice with 56 days between. The study, taken as a whole, reports: The TCR breadth and depth analyses may have understated or missed part of the total T cell responses. Substantial breadth was reported for post-vaccination spike-specific CD8+ and CD4+ T cells.

Assay: immunoSEQ multiplex PCR; the TCRdb copy retains only in-frame clones and omits some. The table includes roughly 510,000 clones, around 88% detected once. Of note for this clone: What it binds is unknown.

As for treatment: about 20 received Ad26.COV2.S at low or high dose, single or two shots; about 5 received placebo; per-sample allocation not given. Day 63 after the first vaccine or placebo injection was the time point for sampling. An Ad26 vector carrying the Wuhan-strain SARS-CoV-2 spike served as the vaccine. Unmatched junction bases numbered 5, after V lost 4 bases and J lost 0 bases. This CDR3 contains 18 residues. The V gene's germline CDR1 is MNHEY and CDR2 SVGEGT. The sequencing used peripheral blood, collected in a trial of Ad26.COV2.S vaccine versus placebo. The V gene is TRBV6-2 or TRBV6-3, the J gene TRBJ2-2, with 13 bases that match TRBD2. The clonotype comes from a person between 18 and 59 years old who received the Ad26.COV2.S COVID-19 vaccine or a placebo. For the CDR3, the DNA is TGTGCCAGCAGTTTCCGGACTAGCGGGGGCGCGAACACCGGGGAGCTGTTTTTT. Translated, it gives CASSFRTSGGANTGELFF.